This TCR beta chain was documented in a study of control samples from healthy donors and cancer patients. Using immunoSEQ multiplex PCR, the repertoire was profiled, and TCRdb retains in-frame clones only, with some absent. The sample gives roughly 400,000 clones, approximately 90% of which show up once; roughly 6.4% is in the top ten. The J segment lost 5 bases and the V segment lost 7 bases, leaving 8 bases of the junction unmatched. Germline V lookup: CDR1 MDHEN, CDR2 SYDVKM. The CDR3 has 15 residues. Sample: PBMCs. The chain links TRBV28 to TRBJ1-6, with TRBD1 matching 7 bases. The TCR was taken from a man aged 40-49 years with head and neck cancer. This CDR3 is CASTLRDRHNSPLHF. The CDR3 coding sequence is TGTGCCAGCACCCTCCGGGACAGACATAATTCACCCCTCCACTTT.